These T cell receptor beta chains were read from a single sample in a study of PD-L1 blockade in urothelial cancer. Clones were sequenced by immunoSEQ multiplex PCR, and TCRdb holds only the in-frame ones, with some missing. The sample has fewer than 30,000 clones; around 84% are singletons. The sequencing used PBMCs, collected around atezolizumab (anti-PD-L1) treatment. The source of these receptors is a man in his sixties or seventies with urothelial cancer. Both conserved end residues are part of each CDR3. The D gene is left open where the match is weak. Only some rows state a clone size, as once, few, many or a class for expanded clones.

d_call,j_call,v_call,clone_size,cdr3_aa,cdr3_nt
.,TRBJ2-5,TRBV18,.,CASSPPSGVETQYF,TGTGCCAGCTCACCACCGTCCGGGGTAGAGACCCAGTACTTC
.,TRBJ1-2,TRBV11-2,few,CASSLEQGLGGYTF,TGTGCCAGCAGCTTAGAACAGGGTTTGGGTGGCTACACCTTC
.,TRBJ2-7,TRBV2,.,CASSDETSREQYF,TGTGCCAGCAGTGACGAGACTAGTCGCGAGCAGTACTTC
TRBD1,TRBJ2-7,TRBV6-6,few,CASSPGGQGYEQYF,TGTGCCAGCAGTCCCGGAGGACAGGGCTACGAGCAGTACTTC
.,TRBJ1-1,TRBV11-2,.,CASSLGENTEAFF,TGTGCCAGCAGCTTAGGAGAGAACACTGAAGCTTTCTTT
TRBD2,TRBJ2-5,TRBV7-2,once,CASSATGTSGGRETQYF,TGTGCCAGCAGCGCAACCGGGACTAGCGGGGGGCGAGAGACCCAGTACTTC
.,TRBJ1-1,TRBV5-4,few,CASSLETGGTEAFF,TGTGCCAGCAGCTTGGAGACAGGTGGTACTGAAGCTTTCTTT
TRBD1,TRBJ1-4,TRBV14,.,CASSQDGRGRNEKLFF,TGTGCCAGCAGCCAAGATGGCAGGGGGCGAAATGAAAAACTGTTTTTT
.,TRBJ1-2,TRBV7-2,once,CASSSSDNLGYTF,TGTGCCAGCAGCTCCTCGGACAACTTGGGCTACACCTTC
TRBD2,TRBJ2-1,TRBV28,.,CASNYAGGGNEQFF,TGTGCCAGCAATTATGCGGGGGGCGGGAATGAGCAGTTCTTC
TRBD1,TRBJ2-2,TRBV5-4,.,CASSLAGQGTGELFF,TGTGCCAGCAGCTTGGCCGGACAGGGGACCGGGGAGCTGTTTTTT
.,TRBJ2-1,TRBV30,once,CAWSGGPVVGEQFF,TGTGCCTGGAGCGGAGGACCAGTCGTCGGTGAGCAGTTCTTC
TRBD2,TRBJ2-7,TRBV30,.,CAWSVKGGSGGEQYF,TGTGCCTGGAGCGTTAAGGGCGGGAGCGGGGGAGAGCAGTACTTC
.,TRBJ1-2,TRBV4-3,.,CASSQAVMNYGYTF,TGCGCCAGCAGCCAAGCAGTTATGAACTATGGCTACACCTTC
.,TRBJ1-2,TRBV4-3,.,CASSQERGRRVYGYTF,TGCGCCAGCAGCCAAGAACGGGGGAGAAGGGTCTATGGCTACACCTTC
TRBD2,TRBJ2-2,TRBV19,.,CASSISGTQVGELFF,TGTGCCAGTAGTATCAGCGGGACTCAGGTCGGGGAGCTGTTTTTT
.,TRBJ2-7,TRBV29-1,.,CSVEAGLGEQYF,TGCAGCGTTGAGGCGGGCCTGGGGGAGCAGTACTTC
TRBD2,TRBJ2-1,TRBV7-6,.,CASSLGLARDNEQFF,TGTGCCAGCAGCCTGGGACTAGCGCGCGACAATGAGCAGTTCTTC
TRBD1,TRBJ1-2,TRBV11-2,.,CASSLDQGADGYTF,TGTGCCAGCAGCTTAGATCAGGGGGCGGATGGCTACACCTTC
TRBD2,TRBJ2-3,TRBV19,.,CASSMGGSSTDTQYF,TGTGCCAGTAGTATGGGCGGGAGTAGTACAGATACGCAGTATTTT
TRBD2,TRBJ2-3,TRBV4-3,.,CASSQGIGRAVDTQYF,TGCGCCAGCAGCCAAGGGATCGGGAGGGCCGTAGATACGCAGTATTTT
TRBD1,TRBJ1-2,TRBV19,.,CASSPGTDSHYGYTF,TGTGCCAGTAGTCCAGGGACAGATTCGCACTATGGCTACACCTTC
.,TRBJ2-7,TRBV9,.,CASSVDALGTIYEQYF,TGTGCCAGCAGCGTAGACGCGCTAGGGACAATTTACGAGCAGTACTTC
.,TRBJ2-2,TRBV28,.,CASSPLGLMNTGELFF,TGTGCCAGCAGCCCACTGGGACTGATGAACACCGGGGAGCTGTTTTTT
TRBD2,TRBJ2-1,TRBV25-1,.,CASISSGYEQFF,TGTGCCAGCATCTCTAGCGGGTATGAGCAGTTCTTC
.,TRBJ1-5,TRBV2,.,CATSFRVSNPQHF,TGTGCCACCTCCTTCAGGGTTTCCAACCCCCAGCATTTT
TRBD1,TRBJ1-2,TRBV27,.,CASSSRQGALYGYTF,TGTGCCAGCAGTTCTCGACAGGGGGCCCTCTATGGCTACACCTTC
TRBD1,TRBJ2-7,TRBV6-6,.,CASRGQGAVYEQYF,TGTGCCAGCAGGGGACAGGGGGCGGTGTACGAGCAGTACTTC
.,TRBJ1-5,TRBV2,.,CASSAQSNQPQHF,TGTGCCAGCAGTGCCCAGAGCAATCAGCCCCAGCATTTT
TRBD2,TRBJ2-5,TRBV7-9,.,CASSWSGRTETQYF,TGTGCCAGCAGCTGGAGCGGGAGGACGGAGACCCAGTACTTC
.,TRBJ2-3,TRBV7-3,.,CASSLSGSTDTQYF,TGTGCCAGCAGCTTAAGCGGCAGCACAGATACGCAGTATTTT
.,TRBJ2-7,TRBV19,.,CASSPGLTASYEQYF,TGTGCCAGTAGTCCGGGACTCACAGCCTCCTACGAGCAGTACTTC
.,TRBJ2-5,TRBV2,.,CASSIRAGETQYF,TGTGCCAGCAGTATCAGGGCCGGGGAGACCCAGTACTTC
TRBD2,TRBJ2-1,TRBV4-3,.,CASSPLRAGGYNEQFF,TGCGCCAGCAGCCCCCTTAGGGCGGGGGGGTACAATGAGCAGTTCTTC
TRBD2,TRBJ2-7,TRBV18,.,CASSFSGTNYEQYF,TGTGCCAGCTCATTTAGCGGGACCAACTACGAGCAGTACTTC
.,TRBJ2-1,TRBV4-3,.,CASSQEVGAVEQFF,TGCGCCAGCAGCCAAGAGGTAGGGGCGGTTGAGCAGTTCTTC
.,TRBJ1-2,TRBV5-1,.,CASSLLGDTDYGYTF,TGCGCCAGCAGCTTGTTAGGGGATACCGACTATGGCTACACCTTC
.,TRBJ2-7,TRBV4-1,.,CASSQERREEREQYF,TGCGCCAGCAGCCAAGAGCGCAGGGAGGAGAGGGAGCAGTACTTC
TRBD1,TRBJ1-1,TRBV28,.,CASQRDSDTEAFF,TGTGCCAGCCAACGGGACAGCGACACTGAAGCTTTCTTT
TRBD1,TRBJ2-3,TRBV10-3,.,CAISSRGQGSDTQYF,TGTGCCATCAGTAGCCGGGGACAGGGGTCAGATACGCAGTATTTT
TRBD1,TRBJ1-5,TRBV2,.,CASSSTGDAQPQHF,TGTGCCAGCAGTTCAACAGGGGACGCTCAGCCCCAGCATTTT
.,TRBJ1-5,TRBV6-1,.,CASSEGQSNQPQHF,TGTGCCAGCAGTGAAGGGCAGAGCAATCAGCCCCAGCATTTT
.,TRBJ1-1,TRBV7-9,.,CASSLKSGRTEAFF,TGTGCCAGCAGCTTAAAGAGTGGGCGCACTGAAGCTTTCTTT
.,TRBJ1-2,TRBV7-9,once,CASSFSGDYGYTF,TGTGCCAGCAGCTTTAGCGGGGACTATGGCTACACCTTC
.,TRBJ2-3,TRBV7-3,.,CASSLRGRSDTQYF,TGTGCCAGCAGCTTAAGAGGAAGGTCAGATACGCAGTATTTT
.,TRBJ1-1,TRBV7-3,few,CASSLIGDTEAFF,TGTGCCAGCAGCTTAATCGGGGACACTGAAGCTTTCTTT
TRBD1,TRBJ1-2,TRBV5-1,.,CASSLEAGGNGYTF,TGCGCCAGCAGCTTGGAGGCAGGGGGCAATGGCTACACCTTC
TRBD1,TRBJ1-2,TRBV7-2,.,CASSLGPGTVYGYTF,TGTGCCAGCAGCTTAGGCCCTGGGACAGTCTATGGCTACACCTTC
TRBD1,TRBJ1-2,TRBV2,.,CASSDGTGYGYTF,TGTGCCAGCAGTGACGGGACAGGCTATGGCTACACCTTC
TRBD1,TRBJ2-3,TRBV19,.,CASSRDRATDTQYF,TGTGCCAGTAGTCGGGACAGGGCCACAGATACGCAGTATTTT
.,TRBJ2-1,TRBV7-2,.,CASTQGYNEQFF,TGTGCCAGCACCCAGGGCTACAATGAGCAGTTCTTC
.,TRBJ1-5,TRBV7-8,.,CASSPQSGLDQPQHF,TGTGCCAGCAGCCCGCAGTCAGGGCTGGATCAGCCCCAGCATTTT
TRBD2,TRBJ2-1,TRBV5-1,.,CASSFLAGVNNEQFF,TGCGCCAGCAGCTTCCTAGCGGGGGTAAACAATGAGCAGTTCTTC
.,TRBJ1-1,TRBV19,.,CASSMLGGGGTEAFF,TGTGCCAGTAGTATGCTCGGGGGAGGGGGCACTGAAGCTTTCTTT
.,TRBJ2-2,TRBV4-2,once,CASSQDDSVNAGELFF,TGTGCCAGCAGCCAAGACGACAGCGTGAATGCCGGGGAGCTGTTTTTT
.,TRBJ1-2,TRBV18,.,CASSPMPVNYGYTF,TGTGCCAGCTCACCAATGCCGGTTAACTATGGCTACACCTTC
TRBD2,TRBJ2-7,TRBV14,.,CASKSGATYEQYF,TGTGCCAGCAAAAGCGGGGCCACCTACGAGCAGTACTTC
TRBD1,TRBJ1-4,TRBV7-2,.,CASSLDRDRGNEKLFF,TGTGCCAGCAGCTTGGACCGGGACAGGGGGAATGAAAAACTGTTTTTT
TRBD2,TRBJ2-3,TRBV7-2,few,CASSQLGTRGFRDTQYF,TGTGCCAGCAGCCAATTAGGGACTAGAGGGTTCCGAGATACGCAGTATTTT